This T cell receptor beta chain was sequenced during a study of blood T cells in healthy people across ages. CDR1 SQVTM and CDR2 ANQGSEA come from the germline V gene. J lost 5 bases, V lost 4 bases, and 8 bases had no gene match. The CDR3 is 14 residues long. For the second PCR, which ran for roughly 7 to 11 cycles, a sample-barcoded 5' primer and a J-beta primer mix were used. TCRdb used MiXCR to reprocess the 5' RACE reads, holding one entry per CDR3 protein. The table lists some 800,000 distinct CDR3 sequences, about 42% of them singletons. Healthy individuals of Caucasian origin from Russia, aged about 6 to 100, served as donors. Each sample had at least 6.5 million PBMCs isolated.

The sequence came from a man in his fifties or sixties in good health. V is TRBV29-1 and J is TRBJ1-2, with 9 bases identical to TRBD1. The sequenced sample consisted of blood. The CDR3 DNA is TGCAGCGTTGCTACCGGGACAGGGACTTATGGCTACACCTTC. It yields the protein CSVATGTGTYGYTF.